This entry concerns a single T cell receptor beta chain. The antigen is undetermined. A single record per CDR3 protein comes from TCRdb applying MiXCR to the reads. This table holds some 350,000 distinct CDR3 sequences, just under 30% found once. The data stem from a study of T cell repertoires in cytomegalovirus infection. Study information: Recently identified HLA-C-restricted CMV epitopes were among the peptides used. Public TCR beta signatures marked donors with CMV infection and the matching HLA. Whole-study results and caveats: Cumulative frequency (of public TCR beta family members) identified carriers of CMV plus the relevant HLA. The ex vivo response was dominated by HLA-C-restricted CMV-specific TCR beta clonotypes.

The specimen was cultured PBMCs, collected from culture after CMV antigen stimulation. This receptor was obtained from a human donor in good health (CMV status not recorded). Some clones in this sample may be carry-over from other donors' samples.

The CDR3 DNA reads TGTGCCAGCAGCTTAATTGGCGGGGGGGCCACACATGAGCAGTACTTC. Protein product: CASSLIGGGATHEQYF. The chain joins TRBV7-6 to TRBJ2-1; TRBD2 matches 9 bases. The J call may be mistaken, given a closer DNA end match to TRBJ2-7. The germline V gene has CDR1 SGHVS and CDR2 FNYEAQ. The CDR3 totals 16 residues.